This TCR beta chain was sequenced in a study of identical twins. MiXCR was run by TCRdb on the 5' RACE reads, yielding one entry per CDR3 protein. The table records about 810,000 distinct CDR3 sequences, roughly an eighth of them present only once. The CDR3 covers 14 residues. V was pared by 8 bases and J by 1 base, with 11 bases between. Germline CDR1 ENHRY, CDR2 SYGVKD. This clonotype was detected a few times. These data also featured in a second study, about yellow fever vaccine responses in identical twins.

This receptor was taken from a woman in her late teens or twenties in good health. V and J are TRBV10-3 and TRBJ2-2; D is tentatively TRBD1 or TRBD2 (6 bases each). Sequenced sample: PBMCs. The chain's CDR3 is CAIGGGRNTGELFF. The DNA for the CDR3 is TGTGCCATCGGAGGGGGTCGGAACACCGGGGAGCTGTTTTTT.